What follows are 29 T cell receptor beta chains derived from one specimen sequenced in a study of blood T cells in healthy people across ages. With a J-beta primer mix and a sample-barcoded 5' primer, a second PCR ran about 7 to 12 cycles. TCRdb processed the 5' RACE reads anew with MiXCR; each CDR3 protein has one entry. Of roughly 2 million distinct CDR3 sequences listed, roughly 50% are singletons. Sequenced material: blood. The origin of the receptors is a woman aged 35 to 49 in good health.

This clonotype was seen repeatedly, ten times or more. CDR3 residues: CSASRGGAGNEQFF. CDR3 DNA: TGCAGTGCTAGCCGCGGGGGGGCCGGGAATGAGCAGTTCTTC. The J gene is TRBJ2-1, the V gene TRBV20-1; 9 bases map to TRBD2. V lost 3 bases to trimming and J lost 7 bases; unmatched junction nucleotides: 7. The CDR3 covers 14 residues. The germline gives CDR1 DFQATT, CDR2 SNEGSKA (reference sequence).

The V and J genes are TRBV5-1 and TRBJ2-5, with D unresolved. Per the germline V gene, CDR1 is SGHRS and CDR2 is YFSETQ. This CDR3 is built from 12 residues. V lost 2 bases and J lost 9, with 11 bases in between. CDR3 sequence (DNA): TGCGCCAGCAGCTTTACGCCCCGGGCCCAGTACTTC. Its protein is CASSFTPRAQYF.

This chain links TRBV11-3 with TRBJ2-3; TRBD2 is a possible D gene (5 bases). The length of the CDR3 is 15 residues. The germline CDR1 and CDR2 sequences are SGHNT and YENEEA. Trimming removed 1 base at V and 4 bases at J, with 12 bases between. CDR3 coding DNA: TGTGCCAGCAGCTTAGGGGCGGGTTCGTCAGATACGCAGTATTTT. Protein: CASSLGAGSSDTQYF.

This clonotype was observed once. The rearrangement joins TRBV2 to TRBJ2-5; 9 positions match TRBD2. After removal of 7 bases from V and 5 bases from J, the junction contained 8 bases not matched to a gene. The CDR3 spans 14 residues. CDR1 is SNHLY and CDR2 is FYNNEI in the germline V gene. CDR3 sequence reads: CASKGGGAAETQYF. As DNA, the CDR3 is TGTGCCAGCAAGGGCGGGGGGGCCGCTGAGACCCAGTACTTC.

The gene calls are TRBV12-3 or TRBV12-4 and TRBJ1-2, with D uncertain. Trimming cost V 5 bases and J 10 bases, with 14 bases left between them. This CDR3 region has 12 residues. The CDR3 is CASSPAGLDYTF. CDR3 sequence (DNA): TGTGCCAGCAGTCCGGCAGGTCTTGACTACACCTTC.

The V and J genes are TRBV21-1 and TRBJ1-4; TRBD1, the D gene given by the table, was not confirmed from the DNA. TRBV21-1 is a pseudogene. CDR3 length equals 14 residues. The CDR3 here is CASSNSTGPEKLFF. CDR3 bases: TGTGCCAGCAGCAATTCGACAGGGCCTGAAAAACTGTTTTTT.

For the CDR3, the DNA is TGCAGTGCTAGAGATCCAAGCGGGGGGGCCCGGAGCACAGATACGCAGTATTTT. Its protein is CSARDPSGGARSTDTQYF. The chain employs TRBV20-1 and TRBJ2-3; 10 bases line up with TRBD2. The CDR3 totals 18 residues. Germline lookup yields CDR1 DFQATT and CDR2 SNEGSKA (reference sequence). The junction had 9 bases not matched to a gene; V was cut back by 0 bases and J by 0 bases.

In its sample, this clonotype was seen a few times. This sequence joins TRBV14 and TRBJ2-7; the D gene is possibly TRBD1 (5 bases). The CDR3 runs 13 residues. CDR1 and CDR2 from the germline V gene are SGHDN and FVKESK. With 2 bases removed from V and 5 bases from J, the gap between germline ends came to 10 bases. CDR3 coding DNA: TGTGCCAGCAGCCAAAGTGCAGGGAACGAGCAGTACTTC. This sequence encodes CASSQSAGNEQYF.

The chain links TRBV27 to TRBJ2-5; 10 nucleotides agree with TRBD2. CDR3 length: 16 residues. The ends lost 4 bases at V and 3 bases at J; junction bases unmatched: 8. From germline, CDR1 is MNHEY and CDR2 SMNVEV (reference sequence). Written as DNA, the CDR3 is TGTGCCAGCAGTTCTAAGCGGGGGGGCCTCGAAGAGACCCAGTACTTC. As protein: CASSSKRGGLEETQYF.

The V and J genes are TRBV24-1 and TRBJ2-1; D ambiguous. From germline, CDR1 is KGHDR and CDR2 SFDVKD. CDR3 size: 16 residues. Trimming took 3 bases from V and 0 from J, leaving 11 bases between them. The CDR3 sequence: CATSDGTPSSYNEQFF. The DNA for the CDR3 is TGTGCCACCAGTGATGGAACACCTAGCTCCTACAATGAGCAGTTCTTC.

This rearrangement joins TRBV7-2 to TRBJ2-2; D uncertain. Germline V gene lookup returns CDR1 SGHTA and CDR2 FQGNSA. The V end lost 5 bases, the J end lost 3 bases, and 4 bases lay between the germline ends. The CDR3 has 12 amino acids. The CDR3 loop is CASSIYTGELFF. The CDR3 DNA follows: TGTGCCAGCAGCATATACACCGGGGAGCTGTTTTTT.

This clonotype was counted between two and nine times. The chain has TRBV28 and TRBJ2-5; no clear D gene. The CDR3 consists of 14 residues. V was pared by 4 bases and J by 4 bases, with 13 bases between. The germline V gene encodes CDR1 MDHEN and CDR2 SYDVKM. CDR3 nucleotide sequence: TGTGCCAGCAGTTCCGGTTTGGTTGCAGAGACCCAGTACTTC. It codes for CASSSGLVAETQYF.

The chain uses TRBV6-1 and TRBJ2-4; 7 nucleotides align to TRBD1. V was pared by 3 bases and J by 0 bases, with 11 bases of the junction left unmatched. The CDR3 contains 18 residues. The germline CDR1 and CDR2 sequences are MNHNS and SASEGT. CDR3 residues: CASSEETTGRIAKNIQYF. The DNA for the CDR3 is TGTGCCAGCAGTGAGGAAACGACAGGGCGGATAGCCAAAAACATTCAGTACTTC.

As regards this clonotype: A read error may explain this, as a much larger clone is one base away. The J gene is TRBJ2-7, the V gene TRBV7-2; D gene ambiguous. The CDR3 length is 12 residues. Looked up from germline, CDR1 is SGHTA and CDR2 is FQGNSA. CDR3 in amino acids: CACSQPSYEQYF. The CDR3 DNA sequence: TGTGCCTGCAGCCAACCTTCCTACGAGCAGTACTTC.

The rearrangement joins TRBV20-1 to TRBJ2-5; no reliable D call. Germline assignment: CDR1 DFQATT and CDR2 SNEGSKA (reference sequence). Trimming removed 5 bases at V and 1 base at J, with 8 bases between. The CDR3 is made up of 12 amino acids. The CDR3 loop reads CSALRRQETQYF. The CDR3 nucleotides read TGCAGTGCTCTACGGCGCCAAGAGACCCAGTACTTC.

V gene TRBV7-2 combines with J gene TRBJ2-3; TRBD1 is a possible D gene (5 bases). This CDR3 region has 16 residues. V gave up 3 bases and J gave up 2 bases, with 15 bases separating them. CDR1 and CDR2 from the germline V gene are SGHTA and FQGNSA. CDR3 amino acids: CASSLGQEWPTDTQYF. The CDR3 DNA follows: TGTGCCAGCAGCTTGGGGCAGGAATGGCCCACAGATACGCAGTATTTT.

This clonotype was recorded a few times. This sequence joins TRBV12-3 or TRBV12-4 and TRBJ1-4; possibly TRBD1 for D (5 bases). The CDR3 extends over 13 amino acids. V gave up 1 base and J gave up 13 bases, with 13 bases separating them. The DNA for the CDR3 is TGTGCCAGCAGTTTAGTGTGGGGCCGAGCACTGTTTTTT. It codes for CASSLVWGRALFF.

The rearrangement links TRBV6-2 or TRBV6-3 to TRBJ2-1; possibly TRBD2 for D (5 bases). The CDR3 totals 18 residues. Germline V gene data show CDR1 as MNHEY and CDR2 as SVGEGT. Trimming took off 6 bases at V and 0 bases at J, with 21 bases between the two ends. This CDR3 is CASRDLAGRGHSYNEQFF. The CDR3 nucleotides are TGTGCCAGCAGGGATCTAGCTGGGAGAGGTCACTCCTACAATGAGCAGTTCTTC.

The rearrangement uses TRBV20-1 and TRBJ2-7; D gene unclear. Germline V lookup: CDR1 DFQATT, CDR2 SNEGSKA (reference sequence). The CDR3 is made up of 13 amino acids. V lost 0 bases, J lost 3 bases, and 9 bases lay in between. The CDR3 bases are TGCAGTGCTAGAGATTTGATAGTCTACGAGCAGTACTTC. Translating gives CSARDLIVYEQYF.

This clonotype is a singleton in its sample. J is TRBJ1-1 and V is TRBV20-1, with a tentative D call TRBD1 (5 bases). The V gene's germline CDR1 is DFQATT and CDR2 SNEGSKA (reference sequence). This CDR3 comprises 15 residues. Trimming cost V 0 bases and J 6 bases, with 17 bases left between them. CDR3: CSARDWGGVWPEAFF. The CDR3 DNA reads TGCAGTGCTAGAGATTGGGGGGGTGTATGGCCTGAAGCTTTCTTT.

The rearrangement uses TRBV28 and TRBJ2-7, with a possible D match to TRBD1 (7 bases). The CDR3 runs 16 residues. Germline V gives CDR1 MDHEN, CDR2 SYDVKM. V lost 8 bases and J lost 1, with 21 bases in between. The CDR3 DNA is TGTGCCAGCGGAGGGACAGCGAGAATCGAATCCTACGAGCAGTACTTC. The encoded protein is CASGGTARIESYEQYF.

This clonotype was detected only once. Given the absence of the conserved phenylalanine or tryptophan at the CDR3 end, a read error is likely. This chain uses TRBV15 with TRBJ2-1; 7 nucleotides agree with TRBD2. CDR3 length: 13 amino acids. CDR1 and CDR2 from the germline V gene are LNHNV and YYDKDF (reference sequence). V lost 0 bases to trimming and J lost 9 bases; unmatched junction nucleotides: 2. In nucleotides, the CDR3 is TGTGCCACCAGCAGAGAGCGGGGGTTTGAGCAGTTCCTC. It codes for CATSRERGFEQFL.

This sequence joins TRBV7-2 and TRBJ2-7, with D perhaps matching TRBD1 (6 bases). The V gene's germline CDR1 is SGHTA and CDR2 FQGNSA. This CDR3 spans 13 amino acids. With 4 bases removed from V and 7 bases from J, the gap between germline ends came to 14 bases. CDR3: CASSSRQDNEQYF. The CDR3, as DNA: TGTGCCAGCAGCTCCCGACAGGACAATGAGCAGTACTTC. Full variable domain (missing parts from reference TRBV7-2 and TRBJ2-7): GAGVSQSPSNKVTEKGKDVELRCDPISGHTALYWYRQSLGQGLEFLIYFQGNSAPDKSGLPSDRFSAERTGGSVSTLTIQRTQQEDSAVYLCASSSRQDNEQYFGPGTRLTVT.

The J gene is TRBJ2-1, the V gene TRBV9, with D hard to call. This CDR3 has 19 amino acids. The germline CDR1 and CDR2 sequences are SGDLS and YYNGEE. The V end lost 1 base, the J end lost 0 bases, and 20 bases lay between the germline ends. CDR3 sequence reads: CASSVPNGPRADSYNEQFF. CDR3 DNA sequence: TGTGCCAGCAGCGTACCCAACGGCCCTCGGGCCGACTCCTACAATGAGCAGTTCTTC.

This clonotype was picked up a small number of times. The rearrangement uses TRBV7-2 and TRBJ1-2; no reliable D call. The CDR3 covers 14 residues. Germline CDR1 reads SGHTA; CDR2 reads FQGNSA. With 5 bases removed from V and 6 bases from J, the gap between germline ends came to 16 bases. This CDR3 reads CASSAIQRDHGYTF. CDR3 DNA sequence: TGTGCCAGCAGCGCCATTCAGCGAGACCATGGCTACACCTTC.

This rearrangement joins TRBV7-3 to TRBJ2-1; the D gene is possibly TRBD1 (5 bases). This CDR3 comprises 14 residues. With 3 bases removed from V and 3 bases from J, the gap between germline ends came to 9 bases. Germline V CDR1 and CDR2: SGHTA, FQGTGA. DNA for the CDR3: TGTGCCAGCAGCTTTAGCCAGGGCTACAATGAGCAGTTCTTC. This codes for CASSFSQGYNEQFF.

This chain uses TRBV28 with TRBJ2-6, with D tentatively TRBD1 (5 bases). This CDR3 spans 16 amino acids. Germline CDR1 is MDHEN and CDR2 is SYDVKM. The V end lost 2 bases, the J end lost 2 bases, and 10 bases lay between the germline ends. The CDR3 region is CASSLGPRAGANVLTF. DNA of the CDR3: TGTGCCAGCAGTTTAGGACCCAGGGCTGGGGCCAACGTCCTGACTTTC.

This clonotype was observed a single time. This chain uses TRBV6-4 with TRBJ2-6, with D maybe TRBD2 (7 bases). The CDR3 is made up of 16 amino acids. Trimming took 9 bases from V and 0 from J, leaving 15 bases between them. Germline V gene data show CDR1 as MRHNA and CDR2 as SNTAGT. The CDR3 is CASSRGASSGANVLTF. In DNA form, the CDR3 reads TGTGCCAGTTCTCGGGGGGCGAGCTCTGGGGCCAACGTCCTGACTTTC.

This chain joins TRBV20-1 and TRBJ1-5; 7 nucleotides match TRBD1. The CDR3 loop spans 14 amino acids. The ends lost 6 bases at V and 4 bases at J; junction bases unmatched: 9. CDR1 and CDR2 (germline): DFQATT, SNEGSKA (reference sequence). The CDR3, as DNA: TGCAGTGCCGCGGACAGGCAAGGTAATCAGCCCCAGCATTTT. Translating it yields CSAADRQGNQPQHF.